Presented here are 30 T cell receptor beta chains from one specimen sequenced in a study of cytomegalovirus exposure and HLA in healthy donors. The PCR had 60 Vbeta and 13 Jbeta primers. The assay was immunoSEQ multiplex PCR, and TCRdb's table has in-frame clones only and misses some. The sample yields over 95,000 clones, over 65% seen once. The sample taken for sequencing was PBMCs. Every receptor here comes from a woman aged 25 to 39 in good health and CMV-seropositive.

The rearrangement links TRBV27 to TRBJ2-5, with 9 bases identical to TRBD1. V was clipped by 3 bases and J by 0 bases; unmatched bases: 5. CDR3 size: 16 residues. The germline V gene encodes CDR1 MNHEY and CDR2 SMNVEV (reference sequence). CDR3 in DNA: TGTGCCAGCAGTTTCCGACAGGGGGGTTACCAAGAGACCCAGTACTTC. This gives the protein CASSFRQGGYQETQYF.

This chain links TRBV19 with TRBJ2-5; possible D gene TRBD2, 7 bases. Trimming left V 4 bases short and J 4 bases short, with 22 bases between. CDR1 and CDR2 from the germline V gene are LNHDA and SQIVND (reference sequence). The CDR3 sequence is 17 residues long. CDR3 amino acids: CASSRGGLDRQRETQYF. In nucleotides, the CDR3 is TGTGCCAGTAGTAGGGGGGGGTTGGACAGACAACGAGAGACCCAGTACTTC.

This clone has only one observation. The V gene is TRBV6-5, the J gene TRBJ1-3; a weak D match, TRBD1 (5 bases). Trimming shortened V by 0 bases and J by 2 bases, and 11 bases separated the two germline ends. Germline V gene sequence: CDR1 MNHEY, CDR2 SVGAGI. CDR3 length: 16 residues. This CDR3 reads CASSYSPAQAGNTIYF. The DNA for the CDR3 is TGTGCCAGCAGTTACTCCCCAGCACAGGCTGGAAACACCATATATTTT.

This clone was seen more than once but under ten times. The CDR3 bases are TGCGCCAGCAGCCATTTCCAGGGTGCAGCTTTCTTT. It yields the protein CASSHFQGAAFF. This rearrangement joins TRBV4-1 to TRBJ1-1, with a weak D call TRBD1 (5 bases). Germline CDR1 and CDR2: MGHRA and YSYEKL. The CDR3 is made up of 12 amino acids. Trimming shortened V by 3 bases and J by 10 bases, and 12 bases separated the two germline ends.

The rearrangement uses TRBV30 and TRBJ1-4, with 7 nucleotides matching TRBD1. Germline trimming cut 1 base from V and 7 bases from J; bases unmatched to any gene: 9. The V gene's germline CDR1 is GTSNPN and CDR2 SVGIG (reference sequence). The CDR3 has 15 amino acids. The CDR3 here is CAWSDRGRVREKLFF. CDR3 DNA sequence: TGTGCCTGGAGTGACAGGGGACGAGTACGTGAAAAACTGTTTTTT.

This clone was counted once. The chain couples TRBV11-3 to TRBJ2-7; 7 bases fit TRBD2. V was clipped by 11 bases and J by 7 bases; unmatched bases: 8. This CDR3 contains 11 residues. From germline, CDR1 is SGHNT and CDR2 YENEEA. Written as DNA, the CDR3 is TGTGCCTCCAGCGGGAATCGGGAGCAGTACTTC. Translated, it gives CASSGNREQYF.

The CDR3 nucleotides are TGTGCCAGTAGTATCGGCCAGACAATCAATCAGCCCCAGCATTTT. Residues: CASSIGQTINQPQHF. The chain has TRBV19 and TRBJ1-5; D ambiguous. The V gene lost 3 bases and the J gene lost 3 bases, with 12 bases spanning the gap. Germline-derived CDR1 and CDR2 are LNHDA and SQIVND (reference sequence). The CDR3 sequence is 15 residues long.

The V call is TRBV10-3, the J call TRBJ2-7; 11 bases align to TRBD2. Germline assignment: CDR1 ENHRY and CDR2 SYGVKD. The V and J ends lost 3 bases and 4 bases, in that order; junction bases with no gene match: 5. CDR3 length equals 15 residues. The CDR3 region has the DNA TGTGCCATCAGTGATACCCTAGCGGGAGGTTACGAGCAGTACTTC. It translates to CAISDTLAGGYEQYF.

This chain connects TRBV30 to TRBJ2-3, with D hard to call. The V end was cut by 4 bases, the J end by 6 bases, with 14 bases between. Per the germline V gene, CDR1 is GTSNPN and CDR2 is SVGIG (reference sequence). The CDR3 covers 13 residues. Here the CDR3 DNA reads TGTGCCTGGACCCCTACTCTGTGGGATACGCAGTATTTT. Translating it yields CAWTPTLWDTQYF.

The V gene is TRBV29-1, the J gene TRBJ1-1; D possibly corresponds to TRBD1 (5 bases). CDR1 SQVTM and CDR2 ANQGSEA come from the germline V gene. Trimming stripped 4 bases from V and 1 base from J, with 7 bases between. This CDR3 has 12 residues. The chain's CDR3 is CSVGQPNTEAFF. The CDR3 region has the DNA TGCAGCGTTGGACAGCCGAACACTGAAGCTTTCTTT.

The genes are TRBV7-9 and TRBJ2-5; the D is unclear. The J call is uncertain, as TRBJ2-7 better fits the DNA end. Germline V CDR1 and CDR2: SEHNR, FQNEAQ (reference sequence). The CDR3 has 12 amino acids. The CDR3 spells CASSGDGYEQYF. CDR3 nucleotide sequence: TGTGCCAGCAGCGGAGACGGCTACGAGCAGTACTTC.

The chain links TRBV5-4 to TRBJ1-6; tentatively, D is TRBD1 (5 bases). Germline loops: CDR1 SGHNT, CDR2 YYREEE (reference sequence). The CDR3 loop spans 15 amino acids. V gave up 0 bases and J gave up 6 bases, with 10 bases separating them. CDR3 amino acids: CASSLEDTRNSPLHF. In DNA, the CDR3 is TGTGCCAGCAGCTTGGAGGACACCCGTAATTCACCCCTCCACTTT.

This CDR3 is CASSQWHSQGSNEPQHF. The CDR3 DNA reads as TGCGCCAGCAGCCAATGGCATTCGCAGGGATCTAACGAGCCCCAGCATTTT. The V gene is TRBV4-1, the J gene TRBJ1-5; maybe TRBD1 (5 bases). Trimming removed 2 bases from V and 8 bases from J, with 22 bases in between. This CDR3 is built from 17 residues. Germline values: CDR1 MGHRA, CDR2 YSYEKL.

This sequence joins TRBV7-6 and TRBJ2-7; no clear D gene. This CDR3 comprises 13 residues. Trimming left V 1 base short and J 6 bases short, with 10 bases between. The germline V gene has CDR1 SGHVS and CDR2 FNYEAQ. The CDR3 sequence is CASSLGVFREQYF. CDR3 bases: TGTGCCAGCAGCTTAGGAGTTTTTCGCGAGCAGTACTTC. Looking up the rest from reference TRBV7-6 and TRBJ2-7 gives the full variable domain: GAGVSQSPRYKVTKRGQDVALRCDPISGHVSLYWYRQALGQGPEFLTYFNYEAQQDKSGLPNDRFSAERPEGSISTLTIQRTEQRDSAMYRCASSLGVFREQYFGPGTRLTVT.

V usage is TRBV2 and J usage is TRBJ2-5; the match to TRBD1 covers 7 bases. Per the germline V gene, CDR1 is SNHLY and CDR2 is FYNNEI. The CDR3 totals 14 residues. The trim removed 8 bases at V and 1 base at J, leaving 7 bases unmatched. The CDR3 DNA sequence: TGTGCCAGCCGAGAGACAGGGCCCCAAGAGACCCAGTACTTC. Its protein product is CASRETGPQETQYF.

Here the CDR3 reads CASSSQGVPPYEQYF. The CDR3 DNA follows: TGTGCCAGCAGCTCCCAGGGGGTCCCTCCCTACGAGCAGTACTTC. The V gene is TRBV12-1, the J gene TRBJ2-7; the D call in the table, TRBD1, was not verified against the DNA. TRBV12-1 is tagged as a pseudogene. This CDR3 comprises 15 residues.

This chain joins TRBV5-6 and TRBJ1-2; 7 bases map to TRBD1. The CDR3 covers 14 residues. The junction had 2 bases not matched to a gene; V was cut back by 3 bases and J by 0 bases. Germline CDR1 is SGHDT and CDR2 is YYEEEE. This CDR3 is CASSSGQTNYGYTF. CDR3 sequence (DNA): TGTGCCAGCAGCTCGGGACAGACTAACTATGGCTACACCTTC.

The CDR3, as DNA: TGTGCCAGCAGTTCCCAGGGGGAGGCCCAGCATTTT. It codes for CASSSQGEAQHF. The chain is built from TRBV7-9 and TRBJ1-5; the match to TRBD1 covers 7 bases. CDR1 and CDR2 (germline): SEHNR, FQNEAQ (reference sequence). The length of the CDR3 is 12 residues. V was pared by 6 bases and J by 11 bases, with 7 bases of the junction left unmatched.

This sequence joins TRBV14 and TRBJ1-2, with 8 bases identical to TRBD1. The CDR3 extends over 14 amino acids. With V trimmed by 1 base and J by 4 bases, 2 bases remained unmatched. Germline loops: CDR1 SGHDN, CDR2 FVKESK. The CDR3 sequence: CASSQGTGFYGYTF. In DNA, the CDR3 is TGTGCCAGCAGCCAAGGGACAGGGTTCTATGGCTACACCTTC.

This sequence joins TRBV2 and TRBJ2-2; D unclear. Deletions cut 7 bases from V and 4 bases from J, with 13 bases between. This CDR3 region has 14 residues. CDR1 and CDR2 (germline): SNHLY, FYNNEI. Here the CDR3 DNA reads TGTGCCAGCATTACAGAATCCGGCACCGGGGAGCTGTTTTTT. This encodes CASITESGTGELFF.

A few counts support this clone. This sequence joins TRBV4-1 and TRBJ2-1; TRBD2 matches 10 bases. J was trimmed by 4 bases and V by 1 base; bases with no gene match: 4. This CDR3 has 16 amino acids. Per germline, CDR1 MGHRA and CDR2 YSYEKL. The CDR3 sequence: CASSQVLAGGYNEQFF. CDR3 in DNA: TGCGCCAGCAGCCAAGTATTAGCGGGGGGTTACAATGAGCAGTTCTTC.

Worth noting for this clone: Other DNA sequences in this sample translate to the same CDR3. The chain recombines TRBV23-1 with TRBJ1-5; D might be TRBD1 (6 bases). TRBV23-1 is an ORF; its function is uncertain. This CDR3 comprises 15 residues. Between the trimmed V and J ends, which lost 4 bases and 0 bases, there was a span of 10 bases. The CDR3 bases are TGCGCCAGCAGTCCCACAGGGCATAGCAATCAGCCCCAGCATTTT. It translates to CASSPTGHSNQPQHF.

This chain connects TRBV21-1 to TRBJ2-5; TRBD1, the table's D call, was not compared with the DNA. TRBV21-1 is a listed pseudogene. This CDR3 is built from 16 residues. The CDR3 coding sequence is TGTGCCAGTTCTAGACAGGGGAAGTCCTCCCAAGAGACCCAGTACTTC. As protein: CASSRQGKSSQETQYF.

CDR3 sequence reads: CSVVWQGYEQYF. CDR3 coding DNA: TGCAGCGTTGTATGGCAGGGTTACGAGCAGTACTTC. V usage is TRBV29-1 and J usage is TRBJ2-7; D is perhaps TRBD1 (5 bases). CDR1 SQVTM and CDR2 ANQGSEA come from the germline V gene. This CDR3 is 12 amino acids long. The V and J ends lost 4 bases and 4 bases respectively, with 11 bases between them.

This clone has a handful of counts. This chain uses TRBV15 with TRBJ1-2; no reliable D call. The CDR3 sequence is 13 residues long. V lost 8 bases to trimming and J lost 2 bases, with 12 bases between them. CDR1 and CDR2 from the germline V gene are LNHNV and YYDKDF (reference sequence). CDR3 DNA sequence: TGTGCCACCCGAGGCACTGGAAACTATGGCTACACCTTC. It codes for CATRGTGNYGYTF.

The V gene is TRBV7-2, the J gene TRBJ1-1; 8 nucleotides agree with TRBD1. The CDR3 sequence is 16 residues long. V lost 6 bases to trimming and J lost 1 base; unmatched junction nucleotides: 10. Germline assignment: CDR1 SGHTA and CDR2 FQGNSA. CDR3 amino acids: CASRTQGAFPNTEAFF. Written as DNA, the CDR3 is TGTGCCAGCAGGACGCAGGGGGCGTTCCCGAACACTGAAGCTTTCTTT.

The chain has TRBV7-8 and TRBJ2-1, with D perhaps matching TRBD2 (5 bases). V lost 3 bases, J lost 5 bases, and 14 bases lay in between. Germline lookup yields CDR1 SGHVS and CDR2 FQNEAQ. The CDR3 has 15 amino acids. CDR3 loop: CASSFFEGYNNEQFF. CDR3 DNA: TGTGCCAGCAGCTTTTTTGAGGGCTATAACAATGAGCAGTTCTTC.

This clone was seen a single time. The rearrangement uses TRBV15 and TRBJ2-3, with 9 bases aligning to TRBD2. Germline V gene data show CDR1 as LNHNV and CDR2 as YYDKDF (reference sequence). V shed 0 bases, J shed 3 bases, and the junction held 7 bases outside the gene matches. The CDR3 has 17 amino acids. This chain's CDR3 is CATSRDMSGGLTDTQYF. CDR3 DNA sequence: TGTGCCACCAGCAGAGATATGAGCGGGGGGTTAACAGATACGCAGTATTTT.

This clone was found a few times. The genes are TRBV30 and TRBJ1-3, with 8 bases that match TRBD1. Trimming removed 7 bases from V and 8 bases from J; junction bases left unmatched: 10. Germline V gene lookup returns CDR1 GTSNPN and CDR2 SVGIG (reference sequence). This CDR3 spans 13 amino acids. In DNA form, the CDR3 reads TGTGCCTTCATGGACAGGGCGGGATACACCATATATTTT. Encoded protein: CAFMDRAGYTIYF.

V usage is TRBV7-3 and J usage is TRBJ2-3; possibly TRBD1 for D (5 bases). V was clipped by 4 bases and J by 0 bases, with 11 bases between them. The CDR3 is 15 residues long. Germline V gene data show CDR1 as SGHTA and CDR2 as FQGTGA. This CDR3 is CASSSPRTSTDTQYF. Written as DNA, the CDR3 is TGTGCCAGCAGCTCCCCTAGGACAAGCACAGATACGCAGTATTTT.